This TCR beta chain was recorded in a study of T cells after yellow fever vaccination. The overall study: The fractions with low cell numbers were processed using SMART-Seq v4 Ultra Low Input. General study findings and limits: The booster saw the reappearance of most primary-vaccination clones (approximately 96% CD4, 70% to 90% CD8). Abundant clonotypes from the bulk population could contaminate FACS-sorted repertoires.

UMIs and a universal primer site were added when TCR cDNA was made by 5'RACE template switching. TCRdb processed the 5' RACE reads anew with MiXCR; each CDR3 protein has one entry. The repertoire holds about 350,000 distinct CDR3 sequences, roughly 8.4% seen once, with 17% in the top ten. This clonotype was observed at least ten times. No antigen is known for it. The specimen comprised PBMCs, sampled roughly 46 days after the first yellow fever vaccination. The sequence derives from a man aged 18-30 years who received the YFV17D yellow fever vaccine.

The DNA of the CDR3 is TGCGCCAGCAGCCAAGATGTGGGGGGACGGCAGCCCCAGCATTTT. Translation gives CASSQDVGGRQPQHF. The chain employs TRBV4-3 and TRBJ1-5; D is perhaps TRBD1 (5 bases). The germline gives CDR1 LGHNA, CDR2 YSLEER. Trimming removed 0 bases at V and 7 bases at J, with 13 bases between. This CDR3 has 15 residues.